A selection of T cell receptor beta chains follows, all from one sample in a study of regulatory T cells in long-lasting Graves disease. Via MiXCR, TCRdb re-called the multiplex PCR reads, giving one row per CDR3 protein. This table has about 310,000 distinct CDR3 sequences, 18% appearing once. Sequencing was performed on peripheral blood mononuclear cells (PBMCs), taken at new diagnosis, from a patient treated with antithyroid drugs. The source of these receptors is a female donor with Graves disease. The conserved cysteine and the conserved F or W are not part of the CDR3 here.

>TRBJ2-5|TRBV7-6
ASSLSAGREETQY
>TRBJ2-3|TRBV20-1
SASSGELSTDTQY
>TRBJ1-5|TRBV6-1
ASGPTPDLQPQH
>TRBJ2-7|TRBV7-9
ASSLRDAAGGSYEQY
>TRBJ1-4|TRBV20-1
SARDLGLIGTGPQKLF
>TRBJ2-4|TRBV18
ASSSDQGARVNIQY
>TRBJ2-1|TRBV2
ASRERAGTSGSGEQF
>TRBJ2-1|TRBV11-3
ASRYDRYNEQF
>TRBJ2-2|TRBV7-9
ASSPQITGELF
>TRBJ2-5|TRBV20-1
SARPYRIQETQY
>TRBJ2-5|TRBV12-3/TRBV12-4
ASSPPGVAVETQY
>TRBJ2-1|TRBV7-2
ASSWGLAGGRRSEQF
>TRBJ2-7|TRBV9
ASSVGVDSYEQY
>TRBJ2-7|TRBV27
ASSLTVGQASYEQY
>TRBJ1-1|TRBV20-1
SARYSRGEAF
>TRBJ2-2|TRBV20-1
SARPSADGELF
>TRBJ2-5|TRBV18
ASSPTGKRSQETQY
>TRBJ2-7|TRBV20-1
SARDPGTGDEQY
>TRBJ1-2|TRBV11-3
ASSAGPGYT
>TRBJ2-1|TRBV19
ASRIGRQGGEQF
>TRBJ2-7|TRBV29-1
SVVEGAREQY
>TRBJ2-1|TRBV29-1
SVESDWGGEQF
>TRBJ2-1|TRBV7-8
ASSPVRGQGDNEQF
>TRBJ2-7|TRBV10-3
AISKEGDEQY
>TRBJ2-1|TRBV20-1
SARDAGGSYNEQF
>TRBJ2-7|TRBV2
ASRDTGTSYEQY
>TRBJ2-5|TRBV27
ASSFGRGQETQY
>TRBJ1-1|TRBV7-8
ASSREPPMNTEAF
>TRBJ1-4|TRBV30
AWNLRQDLEKLF
>TRBJ2-5|TRBV12-3/TRBV12-4
ASSSWGLETQY
>TRBJ1-4|TRBV20-1
SAREGELF
>TRBJ2-2|TRBV7-2
ASSPWSENGELF
>TRBJ1-6|TRBV10-2
ASSGGTYNSPLH
>TRBJ2-3|TRBV6-4
ASNEGPYKPDTQY
>TRBJ2-7|TRBV2
ASSSSSYEQY
>TRBJ2-7|TRBV6-1
ASSGGTGSYEQY
>TRBJ2-7|TRBV9
ASSGLAPEQY
>TRBJ1-1|TRBV6-2/TRBV6-3
ASSEIGTGVNTEAF
>TRBJ1-4|TRBV28
ASSLEGLGEKLF
>TRBJ2-7|TRBV28
ASKVLAGIYEQY
>TRBJ2-5|TRBV20-1
SAREVVSGDYQETQY
>TRBJ2-3|TRBV11-2
AQQDEGSQAGTEGMEGTDTQY
>TRBJ2-3|TRBV18
ASSPRRDTDTQY